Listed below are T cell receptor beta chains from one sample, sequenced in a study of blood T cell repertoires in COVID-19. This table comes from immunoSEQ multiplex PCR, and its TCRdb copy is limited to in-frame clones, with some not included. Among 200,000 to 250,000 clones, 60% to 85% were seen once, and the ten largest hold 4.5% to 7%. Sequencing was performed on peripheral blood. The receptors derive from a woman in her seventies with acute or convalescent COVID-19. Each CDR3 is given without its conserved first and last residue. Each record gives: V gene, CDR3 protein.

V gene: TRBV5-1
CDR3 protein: ASSLEGAQGGDTEAF

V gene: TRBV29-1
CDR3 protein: SARDRRNYGYT

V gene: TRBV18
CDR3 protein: ASSPSPTGELF

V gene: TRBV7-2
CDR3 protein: ASSSGPGQPQH

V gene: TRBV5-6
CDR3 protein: ASSLGAGADTQY

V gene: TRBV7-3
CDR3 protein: ASSLANRGEQY

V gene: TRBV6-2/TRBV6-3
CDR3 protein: ASSYPPDSAFGNQPQH

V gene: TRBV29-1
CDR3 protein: SVGQGKETQY

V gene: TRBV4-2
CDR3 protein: ASSQVTPRGGSGAYEQY

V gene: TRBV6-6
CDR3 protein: ASSYSDRGPSRIY

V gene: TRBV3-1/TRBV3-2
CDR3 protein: ASSQGIQGTEAF

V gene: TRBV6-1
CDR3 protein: ASSEQPIAYEETQY

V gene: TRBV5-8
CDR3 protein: ASSLVGGFRNQPQH

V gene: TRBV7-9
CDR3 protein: ASSPRQGGWDEQF

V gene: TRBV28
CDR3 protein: ASTTPGTEAF

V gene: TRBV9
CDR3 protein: ASSPQLATGELF

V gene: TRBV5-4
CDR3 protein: ASSYSGTSLPNEQF

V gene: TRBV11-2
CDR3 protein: ASSPTGGRNNEQF

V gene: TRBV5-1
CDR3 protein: ASSLEGVENEQF

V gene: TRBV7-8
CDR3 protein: ASSLAVQAIMNTEAF

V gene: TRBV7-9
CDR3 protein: ASSLTGELF

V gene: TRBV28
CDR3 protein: ASSPDRAEQF

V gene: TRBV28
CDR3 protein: ASSLGAGPLEQY

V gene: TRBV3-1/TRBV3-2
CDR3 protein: ASSQAGSNNEQF

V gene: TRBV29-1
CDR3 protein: SVVQGMNEQF

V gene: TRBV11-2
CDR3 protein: ASTYDHGYYEQY

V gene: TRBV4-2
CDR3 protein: ASSSQQGPNEKLF

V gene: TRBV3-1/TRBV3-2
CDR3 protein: ASSQGGRETQY